These T cell receptor beta chains were read from a single sample in a study of T cell clusters in autoimmune cytopenias. No DNA is given; TCRdb re-called the multiplex PCR reads and lists each CDR3 protein once. Its table records about 11,000 distinct CDR3 sequences. In addition, the sample was reused for a study of T cell repertoires in aging, cancer and after chemotherapy.

The sample taken for sequencing was peripheral blood. The receptors derive from a human donor in good health. The CDR3 runs from the conserved cysteine through the conserved F or W. Clone size appears in some rows only: once, few, many, or a class for an expanded clone.

TRBV29-1	medium-sized	TRBJ2-1	CSVEGRGSYNEQFF
TRBV28	-	TRBJ2-1	CASSYMTSGTPEQFF
TRBV6-5	-	TRBJ1-5	CASSSPSLPQHF
TRBV18	-	TRBJ1-1	CASSPLIYPRGRDHTEAFF
TRBV19	-	TRBJ1-1	CASSINANPNTEAFF
TRBV4-2	-	TRBJ1-2	CASSQDQGDNYGYTF
TRBV6-1	-	TRBJ1-1	CASSEAPRRNTEAFF
TRBV7-9	-	TRBJ1-2	CASTLGTGGYGYTF
TRBV11-2	-	TRBJ2-3	CASSLGLLGSTDTQYF
TRBV7-9	-	TRBJ2-3	CASSRVGGRRTDTQYF
TRBV7-2	-	TRBJ2-5	CASSFSTGGRLQETQYF
TRBV19	medium-sized	TRBJ1-2	CASSPRQGYYGYTF
TRBV18	medium-sized	TRBJ2-3	CASSPPRGRGEPTQYF
TRBV5-1	-	TRBJ2-5	CASSRYQGLAQETQYF
TRBV5-1	-	TRBJ2-6	CASSLARGTGANVLTF